One T cell receptor (beta chain) is described in this entry. Its antigen is as yet unknown. Germline assignment: CDR1 SGHRS and CDR2 YFSETQ. V lost 2 bases and J lost 7; bases outside the gene matches: 4. The CDR3 spans 14 residues. This record comes from a study of beta chain features in type 1 diabetes. Expressed TCRB transcripts were sequenced, since all the RNA that had been isolated was reverse transcribed. Clones were read by immunoSEQ multiplex PCR, and TCRdb kept only the in-frame ones, dropping some. Of 300,000 or so clones detected, roughly 13% appear once; the ten largest clones hold about 0.015%. Findings and caveats of the study: A moderate, significant TCRB CDR3 shortening appeared in type 1 diabetes across four CD4+ subsets.

The sample was naive CD4+ T cells from blood. The chain couples TRBV5-1 to TRBJ2-1, with 9 positions matching TRBD1. This clonotype originated in a man aged 25 to 45 with type 1 diabetes. DNA of the CDR3: TGCGCCAGCAGCTTAGACAGGGGGGGGAATGAGCAGTTCTTC. Encoded protein: CASSLDRGGNEQFF.